The sequence of this T cell receptor beta chain was determined in a study of T cell repertoires in cytomegalovirus infection. Overall study: Recently identified HLA-C-restricted CMV epitopes were among the peptides used.

Trimming took off 9 bases at V and 3 bases at J, with 5 bases between the two ends. The CDR3 consists of 10 residues. Germline-derived CDR1 and CDR2 are SGHVS and FNYEAQ. This clonotype appeared a single time. What it binds is unknown. TCRdb used MiXCR to reprocess the reads, holding one entry per CDR3 protein. The data contain about 340,000 distinct CDR3 sequences, about 29% of them singletons. The source material was cultured PBMCs, sampled from culture after CMV antigen stimulation. The source of this sequence is a human donor in good health (CMV status not recorded). Some clones in this sample may be carry-over from other donors' samples. This chain connects TRBV7-6 to TRBJ1-1, with unresolved D. The CDR3 loop reads CASPDTEAFF. In nucleotides, the CDR3 is TGTGCCAGTCCGGACACTGAAGCTTTCTTT. The whole variable domain, remainder taken from reference TRBV7-6 and TRBJ1-1, is GAGVSQSPRYKVTKRGQDVALRCDPISGHVSLYWYRQALGQGPEFLTYFNYEAQQDKSGLPNDRFSAERPEGSISTLTIQRTEQRDSAMYRCASPDTEAFFGQGTRLTVV.